This TCR beta chain was identified during a study of T cells after somatic rescue of genetic block. Here immunoSEQ multiplex PCR was the method, and the copy in TCRdb shows in-frame clones only, minus some. The sample consists of approximately 10,000 clones, about four fifths of them appearing once. The receptor was derived from a boy aged 5-17 years. Specimen: peripheral blood mononuclear cells (PBMCs).

The CDR3 here is CATSRGPMRFGLNQETQYF. The CDR3, as DNA: TGTGCCACCAGCAGGGGGCCGATGCGTTTTGGCCTTAACCAAGAGACCCAGTACTTC. The chain recombines TRBV15 with TRBJ2-5, with D possibly being TRBD1 (5 bases). V gave up 3 bases and J gave up 0 bases, with 23 bases separating them. In germline, CDR1 is LNHNV, CDR2 YYDKDF (reference sequence). The CDR3 extends over 19 amino acids.